This TCR beta chain was identified in a study of blood T cell repertoires in COVID-19. Study-wide background: The United States, Italy and Spain provided the acute and convalescent COVID-19 samples. The analysed material was cDNA or gDNA that came from T cells, B-cell-depleted T cells, or PBMCs.

The assay was immunoSEQ multiplex PCR, and TCRdb's table has in-frame clones only and misses some. The sample yields 470,000 or so clones, roughly 91% seen once. CDR3 length equals 15 residues. In germline, CDR1 is SGHNT, CDR2 YYREEE (reference sequence). The V gene end was trimmed by 2 bases and the J gene end by 3 bases; junction bases not matched to a gene: 4. Sequenced material: peripheral blood. The rearrangement links TRBV5-4 to TRBJ1-1; the match to TRBD1 covers 10 bases. The receptor's source is a woman under 40 with acute or convalescent COVID-19. In DNA, the CDR3 is TGTGCCAGCAGCTTAAAGGGACAGGGGTACACTGAAGCTTTCTTT. Translated, it gives CASSLKGQGYTEAFF.